Shown below are 9 T cell receptor beta chains from a single sample sequenced in a study of blood T cells in healthy people across ages. With a J-beta primer mix and a sample-barcoded 5' primer, a second PCR ran about 7 to 12 cycles. MiXCR, run by TCRdb on the 5' RACE reads, gives a single entry per CDR3 protein. The sample holds more than 1,400,000 distinct CDR3 sequences; 42% are singletons and the top ten take roughly 7.9%. Source material: blood. The receptors here all came from a woman aged 18-35 years in good health.

The rearrangement joins TRBV6-5 to TRBJ2-5, with 10 positions matching TRBD1. V lost 6 bases to trimming and J lost 2 bases; unmatched junction nucleotides: 9. CDR1 is MNHEY, CDR2 SVGAGI, per germline. This CDR3 is 16 amino acids long. The CDR3 is CASRHFDRGRQETQYF. Here the CDR3 DNA reads TGTGCCAGCAGGCACTTTGACAGGGGGCGTCAAGAGACCCAGTACTTC.

In its sample, this clonotype was seen a few times. The gene calls are TRBV20-1 and TRBJ2-6; D is possibly TRBD1 or TRBD2 (6 bases each). V gave up 4 bases and J gave up 0 bases, with 13 bases separating them. The CDR3 length is 16 residues. Germline CDR1 and CDR2: DFQATT and SNEGSKA (reference sequence). CDR3 bases: TGCAGTGCTACGCTAAAGGGGGGCTCTGGGGCCAACGTCCTGACTTTC. Translated, it gives CSATLKGGSGANVLTF.

This clonotype turned up a few times. V and J are TRBV14 and TRBJ2-1; the match to TRBD2 covers 8 bases. The J call is doubtful: the DNA matches TRBJ2-7 better. Germline CDR1 SGHDN, CDR2 FVKESK. The CDR3 has 16 residues. The CDR3 sequence is CASSLLAVSSYNEQYF. The CDR3 DNA sequence: TGTGCCAGCAGCCTACTAGCGGTGAGCTCCTACAATGAGCAGTACTTC.

There are many counts of this clonotype. V usage is TRBV20-1 and J usage is TRBJ2-3, with no clear D. V lost 3 bases, J lost 4 bases, and 17 bases lay in between. The CDR3 is 15 residues long. CDR1 DFQATT and CDR2 SNEGSKA come from the germline V gene (reference sequence). As DNA, the CDR3 is TGCAGTGCTAGCTCTAATCGTCTTAGGGCAGATACGCAGTATTTT. Protein sequence: CSASSNRLRADTQYF.

The chain joins TRBV4-1 to TRBJ1-4; TRBD1 matches at 7 bases. The CDR3 is 13 amino acids. Germline assignment: CDR1 MGHRA and CDR2 YSYEKL. The V and J ends lost 5 bases and 8 bases, in that order; junction bases with no gene match: 5. CDR3 DNA: TGCGCCAGCAGCGCGATACAGGGGGAAAAACTGTTTTTT. Translation: CASSAIQGEKLFF.

Of note for this clonotype: The germline gene is not matched at one end of the junction; a read error may be the cause. This chain joins TRBV6-5 and TRBJ1-1; a possible D gene is TRBD1 (5 bases). The CDR3 length is 14 residues. Germline V gene lookup returns CDR1 MNHEY and CDR2 SVGAGI. DNA of the CDR3: TGTGCCGGCAGCCCGTCCCGTGGGGGAACTGAAGCTTTCTTT. Its translation is CAGSPSRGGTEAFF.

This clonotype has only a few counts. The chain joins TRBV10-2 to TRBJ2-5; 10 positions agree with TRBD2. The CDR3 contains 15 residues. From germline, CDR1 is WSHSY and CDR2 SAAADI. J was trimmed by 4 bases and V by 2 bases; bases with no gene match: 4. The DNA for the CDR3 is TGCGCCAGCAGTGAGCTAGCGGGAGTGAGAGAGACCCAGTACTTC. It specifies CASSELAGVRETQYF.

Details on this clonotype: At one end the junction does not follow the germline gene, possibly because of a read error. The V gene is TRBV27, the J gene TRBJ2-5, with 10 positions matching TRBD2. The germline CDR1 and CDR2 sequences are MNHEY and SMNVEV (reference sequence). The CDR3 is 16 amino acids. The CDR3: CASSFLAGVRQGTQYF. DNA for the CDR3: TGTGCCAGCAGTTTCCTAGCGGGGGTTAGACAAGGGACCCAGTACTTC.

The chain has TRBV6-5 and TRBJ1-2, with 12 positions matching TRBD1. This CDR3 is built from 15 residues. From germline, CDR1 is MNHEY and CDR2 SVGAGI. The J segment lost 3 bases and the V segment lost 6 bases, leaving 5 bases of the junction unmatched. CDR3 residues: CASSAGTGGHYGYTF. CDR3 in DNA: TGTGCCAGCAGCGCCGGGACAGGGGGCCACTATGGCTACACCTTC.